One and the same sample provided the 19 T cell receptor beta chains below, sequenced in a study of cytomegalovirus exposure and HLA in healthy donors. The primer mix had 60 Vbeta and 13 Jbeta primers. Sequenced by immunoSEQ multiplex PCR; TCRdb stores in-frame clones only, minus some. Here the sample spans 150,000 to 200,000 clones, around four fifths being singletons. Sequencing input: PBMCs. Receptors were obtained from a woman aged 25 to 45 in good health and CMV-seronegative.

V and J are TRBV7-9 and TRBJ2-7; 8 nucleotides match TRBD2. From germline, CDR1 is SEHNR and CDR2 FQNEAQ (reference sequence). V was clipped by 6 bases and J by 3 bases; unmatched bases: 4. CDR3 size: 13 residues. CDR3: CASSVTSVYEQYF. The CDR3 DNA reads TGTGCCAGCAGTGTGACTAGCGTCTACGAGCAGTACTTC. Full variable domain (missing parts from reference TRBV7-9 and TRBJ2-7): DTGVSQNPRHKITKRGQNVTFRCDPISEHNRLYWYRQTLGQGPEFLTYFQNEAQLEKSRLLSDRFSAERPKGSFSTLEIQRTEQGDSAMYLCASSVTSVYEQYFGPGTRLTVT.

The chain recombines TRBV18 with TRBJ2-1; 9 nucleotides match TRBD2. Trimming cost V 3 bases and J 0 bases; bases outside gene matches: 3. CDR1 and CDR2 (germline): KGHSH, LQKENI. The length of the CDR3 is 16 residues. The CDR3 sequence: CASSPGLAYSYNEQFF. The CDR3, as DNA: TGTGCCAGCTCACCGGGACTAGCCTACTCCTACAATGAGCAGTTCTTC.

The chain joins TRBV29-1 to TRBJ1-2; 8 bases agree with TRBD1. The germline V gene has CDR1 SQVTM and CDR2 ANQGSEA. V was clipped by 5 bases and J by 4 bases; unmatched bases: 6. The length of the CDR3 is 13 residues. The CDR3 is CSVPGQVLYGYTF. The CDR3 DNA sequence: TGCAGCGTTCCGGGACAGGTTCTCTATGGCTACACCTTC.

The table lists this clone with a count of one. V usage is TRBV12-1 and J usage is TRBJ1-6. TRBV12-1 is an annotated pseudogene. The CDR3 totals 16 residues. CDR3 in DNA: TGTGCCAGCAGCTTTAGGGGGGGCAAAGCCGATTCACCCCTCCACTTT. Its protein product is CASSFRGGKADSPLHF.

The chain combines TRBV5-4 with TRBJ2-7; tentative D call: TRBD1 (6 bases). Trimming left V 4 bases short and J 2 bases short, with 13 bases between. The CDR3 consists of 14 residues. Looked up from germline, CDR1 is SGHNT and CDR2 is YYREEE (reference sequence). In DNA form, the CDR3 reads TGTGCCAGCAGCCCTACCAGGGGCACCTACGAGCAGTACTTC. As protein: CASSPTRGTYEQYF.

The CDR3: CAISDRQTQETQYF. The CDR3 nucleotides are TGTGCCATCAGTGATCGTCAGACACAAGAGACCCAGTACTTC. The rearrangement uses TRBV10-3 and TRBJ2-5; D is ambiguous. The CDR3 runs to 14 residues. The germline CDR1 and CDR2 sequences are ENHRY and SYGVKD. With 3 bases removed from V and 2 bases from J, the gap between germline ends came to 10 bases.

The chain combines TRBV10-3 with TRBJ1-4; D remains unclear. The CDR3 length is 16 residues. Trimming left V 3 bases short and J 5 bases short, with 16 bases between. Germline V gene lookup returns CDR1 ENHRY and CDR2 SYGVKD. This CDR3 is CAISETPSPANEKLFF. The CDR3 region has the DNA TGTGCCATCAGTGAAACACCCTCCCCCGCCAATGAAAAACTGTTTTTT.

The genes are TRBV10-3 and TRBJ2-7; D may be TRBD2 (6 bases). This CDR3 has 15 residues. Germline CDR1 ENHRY, CDR2 SYGVKD. Trimming left V 3 bases short and J 2 bases short, with 14 bases between. The CDR3 spells CAISDVPGETYEQYF. CDR3 DNA: TGTGCCATCAGTGATGTCCCGGGAGAGACCTACGAGCAGTACTTC.

About this clone: At one of its ends the junction is not consistent with the germline gene, which may arise from a read error. V gene TRBV6-5 combines with J gene TRBJ2-4; 7 bases match TRBD2. The CDR3 has 16 amino acids. Per the germline V gene, CDR1 is MNHEY and CDR2 is SVGAGI. The CDR3 DNA is TGTGCCAGCAGTTACTCGAGGGAGGGAACGAAAAACAGTCAGTACTTC. Its protein is CASSYSREGTKNSQYF.

The chain uses TRBV30 and TRBJ2-1; 8 nucleotides align to TRBD2. The germline gives CDR1 GTSNPN, CDR2 SVGIG (reference sequence). The CDR3 has 17 residues. The V and J ends lost 3 bases and 8 bases, in that order; junction bases with no gene match: 18. CDR3 in amino acids: CAWRRDGAGGTYDEQFF. The CDR3 DNA reads TGTGCCTGGAGAAGGGACGGGGCGGGGGGAACTTACGATGAGCAGTTCTTC.

V gene TRBV18 combines with J gene TRBJ1-5; D gene uncertain. In germline, CDR1 is KGHSH, CDR2 LQKENI. The CDR3 has 13 amino acids. Trimming took 3 bases from V and 3 from J, leaving 6 bases between them. Here the CDR3 reads CASSPVYNQPQHF. The CDR3 bases are TGTGCCAGCTCACCGGTCTACAATCAGCCCCAGCATTTT.

As for this clone: This specimen includes other DNA sequences encoding the same CDR3. The V and J genes are TRBV5-1 and TRBJ2-7, with TRBD1 matching 7 bases. This CDR3 contains 14 residues. Germline V gives CDR1 SGHRS, CDR2 YFSETQ. The ends lost 2 bases at V and 4 bases at J; junction bases unmatched: 6. CDR3 DNA sequence: TGCGCCAGCAGCTTACGACAGGGTCCATACGAGCAGTACTTC. Its protein is CASSLRQGPYEQYF.

The CDR3 sequence is CASSSRGVSGNTIYF. The CDR3 DNA sequence: TGTGCCAGCAGCTCACGGGGAGTCTCTGGAAACACCATATATTTT. The V and J genes are TRBV11-1 and TRBJ1-3, with unresolved D. V lost 4 bases and J lost 0, with 10 bases in between. Per germline, CDR1 SGHAT and CDR2 FQDESV (reference sequence). The CDR3 runs to 15 residues.

This clone has more than one count but fewer than ten. This chain connects TRBV7-6 to TRBJ2-7; TRBD2 is a possible D gene (5 bases). The germline V gene has CDR1 SGHVS and CDR2 FNYEAQ. V was shortened by 8 bases and J by 5 bases, with 10 bases between the two germline ends. The CDR3 extends over 11 amino acids. DNA of the CDR3: TGTGCCAGCGGGGAGCCCGACGAGCAGTACTTC. Translating it yields CASGEPDEQYF.

V usage is TRBV30 and J usage is TRBJ1-2; D perhaps matches TRBD1 (5 bases). The CDR3 length is 13 residues. Trimming left V 2 bases short and J 9 bases short, with 16 bases between. The germline CDR1 and CDR2 sequences are GTSNPN and SVGIG (reference sequence). The CDR3 loop reads CAWSRRGFIRYTF. Written as DNA, the CDR3 is TGTGCCTGGAGTCGGAGGGGTTTTATCCGCTACACCTTC.

The V call is TRBV5-1, the J call TRBJ2-3; 9 bases align to TRBD2. Unmatched junction bases numbered 1, after V lost 0 bases and J lost 2 bases. CDR3 length equals 15 residues. Germline V lookup: CDR1 SGHRS, CDR2 YFSETQ. The CDR3 region is CASSLGTSVTDTQYF. As DNA, the CDR3 is TGCGCCAGCAGCTTGGGGACTAGCGTCACAGATACGCAGTATTTT.

The V call is TRBV2, the J call TRBJ2-1; TRBD2 matches 8 bases. The CDR3 length is 11 residues. Looked up from germline, CDR1 is SNHLY and CDR2 is FYNNEI. Trimming removed 2 bases from V and 15 bases from J; junction bases left unmatched: 3. The CDR3 protein is CASSERTSLFF. CDR3 nucleotides: TGTGCCAGCAGTGAACGGACTAGCCTGTTCTTC.

J is TRBJ2-7 and V is TRBV30; no clear D. The CDR3 spans 13 residues. The germline V gene has CDR1 GTSNPN and CDR2 SVGIG (reference sequence). Deletions cut 3 bases from V and 3 bases from J, with 12 bases between. The CDR3 protein is CAWSPNDSYEQYF. CDR3 nucleotides: TGTGCCTGGAGCCCCAACGATAGCTACGAGCAGTACTTC.

The V call is TRBV5-1, the J call TRBJ2-1; D might be TRBD2 (7 bases). Trimming cost V 1 base and J 2 bases, with 10 bases left between them. Germline V lookup: CDR1 SGHRS, CDR2 YFSETQ. The CDR3 extends over 15 amino acids. In DNA form, the CDR3 reads TGCGCCAGCAGCTTGCTCGGGGGGCCCTACAATGAGCAGTTCTTC. Its protein product is CASSLLGGPYNEQFF.